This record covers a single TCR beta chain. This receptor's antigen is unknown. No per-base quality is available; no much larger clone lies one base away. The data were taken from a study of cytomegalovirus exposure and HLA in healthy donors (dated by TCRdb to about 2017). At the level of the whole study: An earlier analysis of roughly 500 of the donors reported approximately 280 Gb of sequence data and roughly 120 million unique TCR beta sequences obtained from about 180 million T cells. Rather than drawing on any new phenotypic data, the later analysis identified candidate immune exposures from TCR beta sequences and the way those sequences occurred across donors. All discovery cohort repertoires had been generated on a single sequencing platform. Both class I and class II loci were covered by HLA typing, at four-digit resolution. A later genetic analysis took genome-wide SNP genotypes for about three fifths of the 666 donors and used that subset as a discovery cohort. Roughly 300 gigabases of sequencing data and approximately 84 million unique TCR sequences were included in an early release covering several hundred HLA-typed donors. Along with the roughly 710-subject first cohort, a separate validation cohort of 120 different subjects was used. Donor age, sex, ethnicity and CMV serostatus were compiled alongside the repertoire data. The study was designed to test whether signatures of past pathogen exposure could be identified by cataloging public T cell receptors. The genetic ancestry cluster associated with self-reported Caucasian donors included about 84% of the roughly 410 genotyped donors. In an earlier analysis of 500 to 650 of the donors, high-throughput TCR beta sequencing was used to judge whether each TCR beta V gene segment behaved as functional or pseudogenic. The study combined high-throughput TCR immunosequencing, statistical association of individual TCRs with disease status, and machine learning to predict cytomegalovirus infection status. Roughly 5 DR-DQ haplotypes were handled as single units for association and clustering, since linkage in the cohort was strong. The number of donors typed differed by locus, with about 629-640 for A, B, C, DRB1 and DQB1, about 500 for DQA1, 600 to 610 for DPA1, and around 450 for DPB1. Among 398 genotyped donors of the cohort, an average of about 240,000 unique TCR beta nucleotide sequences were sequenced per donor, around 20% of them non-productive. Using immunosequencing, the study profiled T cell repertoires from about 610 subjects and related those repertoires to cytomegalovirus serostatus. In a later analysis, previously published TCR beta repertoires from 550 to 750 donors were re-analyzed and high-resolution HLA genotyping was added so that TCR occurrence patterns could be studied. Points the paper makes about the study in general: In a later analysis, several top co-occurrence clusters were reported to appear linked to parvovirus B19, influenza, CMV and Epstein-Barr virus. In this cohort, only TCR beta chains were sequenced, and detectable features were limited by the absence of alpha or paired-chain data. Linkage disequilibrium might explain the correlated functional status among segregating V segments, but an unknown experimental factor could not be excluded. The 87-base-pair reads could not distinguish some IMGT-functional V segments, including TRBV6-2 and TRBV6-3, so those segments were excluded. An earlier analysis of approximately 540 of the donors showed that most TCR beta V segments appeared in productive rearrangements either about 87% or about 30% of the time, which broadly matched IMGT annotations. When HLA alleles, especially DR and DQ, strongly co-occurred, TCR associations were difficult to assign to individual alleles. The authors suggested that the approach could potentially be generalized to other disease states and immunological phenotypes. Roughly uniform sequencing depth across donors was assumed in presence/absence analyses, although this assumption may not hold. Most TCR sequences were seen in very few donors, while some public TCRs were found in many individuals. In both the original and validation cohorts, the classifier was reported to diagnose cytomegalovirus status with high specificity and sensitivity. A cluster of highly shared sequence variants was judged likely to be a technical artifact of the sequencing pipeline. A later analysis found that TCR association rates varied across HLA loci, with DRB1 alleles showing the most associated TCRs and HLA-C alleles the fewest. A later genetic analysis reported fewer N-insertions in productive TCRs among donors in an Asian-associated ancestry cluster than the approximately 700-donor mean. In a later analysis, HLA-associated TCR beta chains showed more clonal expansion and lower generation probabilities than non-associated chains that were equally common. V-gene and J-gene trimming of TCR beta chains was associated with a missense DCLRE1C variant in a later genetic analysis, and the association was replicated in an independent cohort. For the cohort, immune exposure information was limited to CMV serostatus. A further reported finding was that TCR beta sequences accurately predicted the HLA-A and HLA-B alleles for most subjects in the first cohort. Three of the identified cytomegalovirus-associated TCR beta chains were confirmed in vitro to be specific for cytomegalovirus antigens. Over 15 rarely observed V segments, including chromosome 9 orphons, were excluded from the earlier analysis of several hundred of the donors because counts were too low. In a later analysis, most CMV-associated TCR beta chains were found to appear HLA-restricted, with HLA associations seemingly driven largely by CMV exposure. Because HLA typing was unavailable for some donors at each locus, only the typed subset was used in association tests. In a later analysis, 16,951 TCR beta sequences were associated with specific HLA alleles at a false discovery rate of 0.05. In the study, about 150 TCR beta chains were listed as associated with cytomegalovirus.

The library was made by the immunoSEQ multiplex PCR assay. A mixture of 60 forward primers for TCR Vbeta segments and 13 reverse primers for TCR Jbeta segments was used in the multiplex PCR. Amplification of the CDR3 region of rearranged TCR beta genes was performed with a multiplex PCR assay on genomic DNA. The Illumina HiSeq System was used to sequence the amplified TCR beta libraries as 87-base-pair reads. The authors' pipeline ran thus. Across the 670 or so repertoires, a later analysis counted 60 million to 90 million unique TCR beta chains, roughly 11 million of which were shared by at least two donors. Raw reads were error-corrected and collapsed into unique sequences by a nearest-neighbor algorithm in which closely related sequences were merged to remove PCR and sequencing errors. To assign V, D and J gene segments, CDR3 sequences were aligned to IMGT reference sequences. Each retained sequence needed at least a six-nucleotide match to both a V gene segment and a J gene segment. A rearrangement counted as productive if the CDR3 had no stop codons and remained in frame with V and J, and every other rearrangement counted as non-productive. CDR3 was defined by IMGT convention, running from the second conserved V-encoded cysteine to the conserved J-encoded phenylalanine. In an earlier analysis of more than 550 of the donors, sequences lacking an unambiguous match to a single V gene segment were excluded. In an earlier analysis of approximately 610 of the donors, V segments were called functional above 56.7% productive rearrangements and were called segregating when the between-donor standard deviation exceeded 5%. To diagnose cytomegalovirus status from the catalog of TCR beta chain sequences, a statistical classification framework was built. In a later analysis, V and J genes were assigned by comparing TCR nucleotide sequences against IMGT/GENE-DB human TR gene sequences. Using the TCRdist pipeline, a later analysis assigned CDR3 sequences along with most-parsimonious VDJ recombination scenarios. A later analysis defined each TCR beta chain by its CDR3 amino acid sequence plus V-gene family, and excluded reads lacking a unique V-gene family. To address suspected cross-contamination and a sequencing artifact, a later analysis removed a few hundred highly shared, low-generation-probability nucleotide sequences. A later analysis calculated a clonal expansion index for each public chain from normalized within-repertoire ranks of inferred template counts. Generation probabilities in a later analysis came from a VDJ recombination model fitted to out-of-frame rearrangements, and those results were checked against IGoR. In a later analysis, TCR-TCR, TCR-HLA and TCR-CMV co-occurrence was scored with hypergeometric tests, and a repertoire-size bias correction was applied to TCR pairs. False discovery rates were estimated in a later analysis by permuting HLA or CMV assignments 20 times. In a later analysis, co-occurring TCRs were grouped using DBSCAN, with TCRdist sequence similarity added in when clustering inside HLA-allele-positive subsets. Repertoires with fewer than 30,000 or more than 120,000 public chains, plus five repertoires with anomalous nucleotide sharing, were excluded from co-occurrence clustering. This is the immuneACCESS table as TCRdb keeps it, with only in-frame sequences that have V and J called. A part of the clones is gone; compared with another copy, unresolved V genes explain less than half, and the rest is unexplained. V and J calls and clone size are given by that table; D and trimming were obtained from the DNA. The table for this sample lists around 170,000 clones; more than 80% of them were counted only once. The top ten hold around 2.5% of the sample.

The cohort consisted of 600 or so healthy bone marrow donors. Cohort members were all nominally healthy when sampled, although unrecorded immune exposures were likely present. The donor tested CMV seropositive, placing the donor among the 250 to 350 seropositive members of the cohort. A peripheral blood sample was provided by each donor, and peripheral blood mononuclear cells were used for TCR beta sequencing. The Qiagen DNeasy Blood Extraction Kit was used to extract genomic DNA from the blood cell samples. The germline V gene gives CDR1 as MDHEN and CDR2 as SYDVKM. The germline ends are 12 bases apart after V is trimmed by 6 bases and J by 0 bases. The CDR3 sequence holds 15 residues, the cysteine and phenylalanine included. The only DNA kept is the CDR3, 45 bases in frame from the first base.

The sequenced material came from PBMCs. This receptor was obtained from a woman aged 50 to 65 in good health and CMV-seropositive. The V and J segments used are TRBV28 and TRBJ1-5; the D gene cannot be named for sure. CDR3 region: CASRPRGTSNQPQHF. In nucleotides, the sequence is TGTGCCAGCAGGCCTCGGGGAACTAGCAATCAGCCCCAGCATTTT.